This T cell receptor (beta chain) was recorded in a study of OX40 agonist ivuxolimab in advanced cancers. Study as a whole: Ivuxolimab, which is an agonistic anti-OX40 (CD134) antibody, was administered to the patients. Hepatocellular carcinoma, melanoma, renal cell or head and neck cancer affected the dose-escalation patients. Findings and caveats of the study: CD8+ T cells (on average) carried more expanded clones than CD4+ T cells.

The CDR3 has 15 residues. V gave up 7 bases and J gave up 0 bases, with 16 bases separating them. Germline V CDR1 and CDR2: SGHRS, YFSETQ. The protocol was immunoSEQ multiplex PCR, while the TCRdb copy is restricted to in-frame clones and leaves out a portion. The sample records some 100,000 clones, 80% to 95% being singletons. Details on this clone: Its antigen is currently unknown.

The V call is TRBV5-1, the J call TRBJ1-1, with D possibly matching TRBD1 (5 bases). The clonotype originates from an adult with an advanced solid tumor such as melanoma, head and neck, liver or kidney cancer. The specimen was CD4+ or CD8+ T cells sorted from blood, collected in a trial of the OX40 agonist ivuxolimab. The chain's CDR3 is CASSEAGDVNTEAFF. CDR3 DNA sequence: TGCGCCAGCTCCGAGGCGGGGGACGTGAACACTGAAGCTTTCTTT.